This TCR beta chain was retrieved from a study of T cells in Graves' hyperthyroidism and ophthalmopathy. Study-level information: Before any treatment, at initial diagnosis, peripheral blood was collected.

J lost 6 bases, V lost 5 bases, and 10 bases had no gene match. CDR1 and CDR2 (germline): KGHDR, SFDVKD. The CDR3 covers 18 residues. From RNA transcripts, TCR beta CDR3 regions were amplified. TCR CDR3 regions were first amplified by RT-PCR with HTBI primers. TCRdb re-called the multiplex PCR reads through MiXCR, storing one row per CDR3 protein. The table has a few hundred thousand distinct CDR3 sequences, about a sixth seen once; the top ten hold less than 3.5%. For the diagnoses, clinical symptoms, serum thyroxine and TRAb, thyroid ultrasound and orbital computed tomography were used. Of note for this clonotype: Its antigen is not known.

Study-level points and caveats: Before onset, by a median of around six months, the model predicted ophthalmopathy. A model of 13 V-J pairs discriminated ophthalmopathy from stable hyperthyroidism.

The chain is built from TRBV24-1 and TRBJ2-2; 14 nucleotides agree with TRBD2. The material sequenced was blood. The receptor comes from a woman aged 40-49 years with Graves' ophthalmopathy. This CDR3 reads CATSALGLAGGIAGELFF. The CDR3 DNA sequence: TGTGCCACCAGTGCCCTCGGACTAGCGGGAGGTATCGCCGGGGAGCTGTTTTTT.